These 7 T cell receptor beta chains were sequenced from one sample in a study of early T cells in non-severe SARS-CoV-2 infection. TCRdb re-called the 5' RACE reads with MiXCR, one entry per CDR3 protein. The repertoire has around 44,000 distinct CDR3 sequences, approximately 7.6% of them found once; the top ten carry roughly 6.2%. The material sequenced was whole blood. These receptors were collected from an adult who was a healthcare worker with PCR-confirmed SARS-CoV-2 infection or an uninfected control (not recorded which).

Here the CDR3 DNA reads TGTGCCAGCAGCTTTGGGACAGAGCTGAATGAGCAGTTCTTC. Amino acid sequence: CASSFGTELNEQFF. The genes are TRBV5-6 and TRBJ2-1, with 7 bases matching TRBD1. Trimming cost V 2 bases and J 7 bases; bases outside gene matches: 6. This CDR3 comprises 14 residues. Germline V gene lookup returns CDR1 SGHDT and CDR2 YYEEEE.

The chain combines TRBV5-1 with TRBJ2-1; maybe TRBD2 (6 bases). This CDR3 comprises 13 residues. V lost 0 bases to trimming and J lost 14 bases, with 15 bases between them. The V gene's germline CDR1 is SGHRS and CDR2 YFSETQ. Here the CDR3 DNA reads TGCGCCAGCAGCTTGGTACCCGGGGGTGGAAAGTTCTTC. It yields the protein CASSLVPGGGKFF. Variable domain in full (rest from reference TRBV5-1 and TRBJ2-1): KAGVTQTPRYLIKTRGQQVTLSCSPISGHRSVSWYQQTPGQGLQFLFEYFSETQRNKGNFPGRFSGRQFSNSRSEMNVSTLELGDSALYLCASSLVPGGGKFFGPGTRLTVL.

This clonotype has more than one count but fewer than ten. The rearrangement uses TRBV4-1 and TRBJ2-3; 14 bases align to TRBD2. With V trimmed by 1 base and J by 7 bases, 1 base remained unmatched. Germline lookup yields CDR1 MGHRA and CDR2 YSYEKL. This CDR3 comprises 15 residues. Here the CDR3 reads CASSQGTSGGNTQYF. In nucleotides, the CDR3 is TGCGCCAGCAGCCAAGGGACTAGCGGGGGGAATACGCAGTATTTT.

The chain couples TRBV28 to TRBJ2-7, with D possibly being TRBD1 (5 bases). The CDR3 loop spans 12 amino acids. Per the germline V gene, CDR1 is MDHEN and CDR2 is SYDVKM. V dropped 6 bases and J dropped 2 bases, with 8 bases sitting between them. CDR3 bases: TGTGCCAGCAGGGGGCCCACCTACGAGCAGTACTTC. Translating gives CASRGPTYEQYF.

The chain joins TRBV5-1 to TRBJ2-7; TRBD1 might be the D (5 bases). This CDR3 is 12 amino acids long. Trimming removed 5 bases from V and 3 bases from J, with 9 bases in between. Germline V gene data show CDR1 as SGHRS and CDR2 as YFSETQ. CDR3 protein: CASSSDIYEQYF. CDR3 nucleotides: TGCGCCAGCAGTTCGGACATCTACGAGCAGTACTTC.

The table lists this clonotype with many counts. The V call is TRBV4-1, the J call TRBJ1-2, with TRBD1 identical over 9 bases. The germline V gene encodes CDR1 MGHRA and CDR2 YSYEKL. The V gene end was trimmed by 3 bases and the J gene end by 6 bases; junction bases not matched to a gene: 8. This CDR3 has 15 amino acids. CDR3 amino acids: CASSHPGQGLNGYTF. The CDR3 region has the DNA TGCGCCAGCAGCCATCCGGGACAGGGTTTAAATGGCTACACCTTC.

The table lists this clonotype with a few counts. Here the CDR3 reads CASSYHRGNNQPQHF. CDR3 DNA: TGTGCCAGCAGTTACCACAGGGGGAACAATCAGCCCCAGCATTTT. The V call is TRBV6-6, the J call TRBJ1-5, with 8 bases aligning to TRBD1. Trimming at V came to 2 bases and at J to 3 bases, leaving 3 bases not matched to a gene. The germline CDR1 and CDR2 sequences are MNHNY and SVGAGI (reference sequence). The CDR3 is made up of 15 amino acids.